Ten or more counts support the clone carrying this T cell receptor (beta chain). No antigen is known for it. Using RNA transcripts, the TCR beta CDR3 regions were amplified. RT-PCR in the first round used HTBI primers; a second-round multiplex PCR followed. TCRdb reanalysed the multiplex PCR reads using MiXCR and keeps one entry per CDR3 protein. This table has almost 400,000 distinct CDR3 sequences, roughly 18% appearing once. The V gene lost 5 bases and the J gene lost 5 bases, with 22 bases spanning the gap. There are 17 residues in the CDR3. In germline, CDR1 is MDHEN, CDR2 SYDVKM. This sample was taken from a study of Graves' ophthalmopathy and Graves' hyperthyroidism. PBMCs originated in under 13 ml of fresh peripheral blood. Whole-study findings and limits: Clonotypes were expanded in thyroid at above 0.001 frequency, and most also appeared in blood.

The chain has TRBV28 and TRBJ1-5; weak D call: TRBD1 (6 bases). This clonotype originated in a woman under 30 with Graves' ophthalmopathy. The sequenced sample was peripheral blood. The CDR3, as DNA: TGTGCCAGCAGTGGACTAATACAGGGTTATAGGTATCAGCCCCAGCATTTT. It yields the protein CASSGLIQGYRYQPQHF.